This passage covers 20 T cell receptor beta chains from one sample sequenced in a study of a mutant IDH1 vaccine in newly diagnosed glioma listed by TCRdb under 2021. These receptors' antigens are unknown. Read against the paper, the sample's time point label means: week 23, last vaccination. Each vaccine dose, consisting of 300 ug of a 20-mer mutant IDH1 peptide in Montanide, was administered subcutaneously with topical imiquimod. Library prep was done by the immunoSEQ multiplex PCR assay. Drawn from immuneACCESS, this table holds only the in-frame rearrangements with V and J called that TCRdb kept. Clones are partly lost; checked studies trace under half to an unresolved V gene and leave the rest unexplained. Counted in this sample were tens of thousands of clones; 75% to 85% of them appeared once. Approximately 5.1% of the sample is in the top ten clones. The sample consisted of PBMCs, taken from a glioma patient whose treatment included an IDH1 peptide vaccine. The receptors originated from a man in his forties with glioma.

The V and J genes are TRBV11-2 and TRBJ1-6; D is unclear. CDR3 length equals 16 residues. V lost 4 bases to trimming and J lost 10 bases, with 20 bases between them. The V gene's germline CDR1 is SGHAT and CDR2 FQNNGV. The CDR3 nucleotides are TGTGCCAGCAGCTATTTCATACCGGGAGGGCCATCACCCCTCCACTTT. It yields the protein CASSYFIPGGPSPLHF.

V usage is TRBV7-3 and J usage is TRBJ1-2; no clear D gene. There are 13 residues in the CDR3. The germline V gene has CDR1 SGHTA and CDR2 FQGTGA. Trimming cost V 5 bases and J 6 bases, with 13 bases left between them. CDR3 DNA sequence: TGTGCCAGCAGCGAGACCTCATCGGATGGCTACACCTTC. This codes for CASSETSSDGYTF.

V usage is TRBV6-4 and J usage is TRBJ2-1, with D perhaps TRBD2 (7 bases). The CDR3 runs 15 residues. Per the germline V gene, CDR1 is MRHNA and CDR2 is SNTAGT. Trimming left V 3 bases short and J 8 bases short, with 17 bases between. The CDR3 DNA reads TGTGCCAGCAGTGAGGCGGTAGGGGGGGCCGATGAGCAGTTCTTC. Protein product: CASSEAVGGADEQFF.

The rearrangement uses TRBV16 and TRBJ1-2; D is possibly TRBD1 (6 bases). The germline CDR1 and CDR2 sequences are KGHSY and FQNENV. This CDR3 is 16 amino acids long. V was shortened by 0 bases and J by 6 bases, with 17 bases between the two germline ends. CDR3 amino acids: CASSQSFGGARDGYTF. The CDR3 nucleotides read TGTGCCAGCAGCCAATCCTTTGGGGGGGCTCGAGATGGCTACACCTTC.

A few counts support this clone. The V and J genes are TRBV28 and TRBJ2-2; D unclear. The CDR3 loop spans 17 amino acids. Germline CDR1 is MDHEN and CDR2 is SYDVKM. The ends were cut back, 0 bases at V and 2 bases at J, with 13 bases in the middle. The CDR3 sequence: CASSLWGVGPNTGELFF. DNA of the CDR3: TGTGCCAGCAGTTTATGGGGTGTAGGTCCAAACACCGGGGAGCTGTTTTTT. The whole variable domain, filled in from reference TRBV28 and TRBJ2-2, reads DVKVTQSSRYLVKRTGEKVFLECVQDMDHENMFWYRQDPGLGLRLIYFSYDVKMKEKGDIPEGYSVSREKKERFSLILESASTNQTSMYLCASSLWGVGPNTGELFFGEGSRLTVL.

The genes are TRBV11-3 and TRBJ2-7; D unclear. Germline values: CDR1 SGHNT, CDR2 YENEEA. The V end was cut by 8 bases, the J end by 2 bases, with 4 bases between. CDR3 length: 10 amino acids. CDR3 amino acids: CASGAYEQYF. The CDR3 coding sequence is TGTGCCAGCGGGGCCTACGAGCAGTACTTC.

This chain connects TRBV20-1 to TRBJ2-7; D gene unclear. CDR3 length: 11 residues. The germline V gene encodes CDR1 DFQATT and CDR2 SNEGSKA (reference sequence). The V and J ends lost 6 bases and 3 bases respectively, with 9 bases between them. CDR3 nucleotides: TGCAGTGCCAGCCCCGACTACGAGCAGTACTTC. Protein: CSASPDYEQYF.

This clone was observed a single time. The rearrangement uses TRBV15 and TRBJ2-3; 9 bases fit TRBD2. Losses at the gene ends were 5 bases for V and 6 bases for J; bases not matched to a gene: 6. The CDR3 totals 14 residues. The germline V gene has CDR1 LNHNV and CDR2 YYDKDF (reference sequence). CDR3: CATSGTGLADTQYF. The CDR3 nucleotides are TGTGCCACCAGCGGGACGGGACTAGCCGATACGCAGTATTTT.

Only one count was recorded for this clone. The gene calls are TRBV21-1 and TRBJ1-5. TRBV21-1 is designated a pseudogene. The CDR3 covers 16 residues. The DNA of the CDR3 is TGTGCCAGCAGCAAAGGAAGGAGGCAGGGAGATCAGCCCCAGCATTTT. It specifies CASSKGRRQGDQPQHF.

The chain recombines TRBV2 with TRBJ2-7, with TRBD2 matching 14 bases. The V and J ends lost 9 bases and 4 bases, in that order; junction bases with no gene match: 2. Germline V gene sequence: CDR1 SNHLY, CDR2 FYNNEI. The CDR3 spans 13 residues. The CDR3 protein is CARRTSGGYEQYF. Here the CDR3 DNA reads TGTGCCAGGAGGACTAGCGGGGGGTACGAGCAGTACTTC.

This clone rates as medium-sized. This chain uses TRBV19 with TRBJ2-1; the D is unclear. Trimming took 6 bases from V and 0 from J, leaving 9 bases between them. The CDR3 totals 14 residues. Germline values: CDR1 LNHDA, CDR2 SQIVND (reference sequence). The CDR3 coding sequence is TGTGCCAGTAGCCAGGTTAGCTCCTACAATGAGCAGTTCTTC. Protein product: CASSQVSSYNEQFF.

This clone has only a few counts. This rearrangement joins TRBV4-3 to TRBJ2-7; D ambiguous. Germline V lookup: CDR1 LGHNA, CDR2 YSLEER. The CDR3 has 15 residues. V was cut by 7 bases and J by 2 bases, with 18 bases left in between. The CDR3: CASISPTWRTYEQYF. CDR3 bases: TGCGCCAGCATCAGTCCTACGTGGCGGACCTACGAGCAGTACTTC.

The chain combines TRBV5-1 with TRBJ2-5; no definite D call. Germline assignment: CDR1 SGHRS and CDR2 YFSETQ. V was cut by 0 bases and J by 1 base, with 1 base left in between. The CDR3 sequence is 12 residues long. CDR3 region: CASSLGQETQYF. The DNA for the CDR3 is TGCGCCAGCAGCTTGGGCCAAGAGACCCAGTACTTC.

This clone was seen once. The V call is TRBV7-8, the J call TRBJ2-2, with no clear D. CDR1 is SGHVS and CDR2 is FQNEAQ in the germline V gene. Trimming removed 3 bases at V and 6 bases at J, with 11 bases between. There are 14 residues in the CDR3. The CDR3 DNA reads as TGTGCCAGCAGCTTGGCAGACGTTTCCGGGGAGCTGTTTTTT. It is translated as CASSLADVSGELFF.

The gene calls are TRBV19 and TRBJ2-2; 8 bases fit TRBD2. The germline V gene encodes CDR1 LNHDA and CDR2 SQIVND (reference sequence). J lost 2 bases, V lost 4 bases, and 9 bases had no gene match. The CDR3 length is 17 residues. As DNA, the CDR3 is TGTGCCAGTAGTAGACACCTTAGCGGGGCTAACACCGGGGAGCTGTTTTTT. The encoded protein is CASSRHLSGANTGELFF. Full variable domain (missing parts from reference TRBV19 and TRBJ2-2): DGGITQSPKYLFRKEGQNVTLSCEQNLNHDAMYWYRQDPGQGLRLIYYSQIVNDFQKGDIAEGYSVSREKKESFPLTVTSAQKNPTAFYLCASSRHLSGANTGELFFGEGSRLTVL.

This clone turned up a few times. This sequence joins TRBV6-5 and TRBJ2-7, with 14 bases identical to TRBD2. This CDR3 spans 16 amino acids. J gave up 3 bases and V 2 bases, and 3 bases lay outside the gene matches. Germline-derived CDR1 and CDR2 are MNHEY and SVGAGI. The CDR3 nucleotides are TGTGCCAGCAGTTACCGGACTAGCGGGAGGAGCTACGAGCAGTACTTC. It yields the protein CASSYRTSGRSYEQYF.

The chain uses TRBV28 and TRBJ1-3; a possible D gene is TRBD1 (5 bases). The CDR3 is 15 residues long. CDR1 is MDHEN and CDR2 is SYDVKM in the germline V gene. Trimming removed 3 bases at V and 0 bases at J, with 9 bases between. CDR3 nucleotides: TGTGCCAGCAGTTTTTCAGGGCTCTCTGGAAACACCATATATTTT. It codes for CASSFSGLSGNTIYF.

This clone was detected only a few times. One end of the junction fails to match germline, which may point to a read error. The J gene is TRBJ1-4, the V gene TRBV14; TRBD1 matches 7 bases. This CDR3 contains 13 residues. The germline gives CDR1 SGHDN, CDR2 FVKESK. This CDR3 reads CASSQEGVDRKVF. As DNA, the CDR3 is TGTGCCAGCAGCCAAGAGGGAGTGGACAGGAAGGTTTTT.

This clone qualifies as medium-sized. This chain joins TRBV5-4 and TRBJ1-2; D might be TRBD1 (5 bases). Between the trimmed V and J ends, which lost 0 bases and 2 bases, there was a span of 8 bases. CDR1 SGHNT and CDR2 YYREEE come from the germline V gene (reference sequence). The CDR3 is 14 amino acids. CDR3 bases: TGTGCCAGCAGCTTGGACCGACAGAACTATGGCTACACCTTC. Residues: CASSLDRQNYGYTF.

The rearrangement links TRBV11-2 to TRBJ2-5; 14 nucleotides match TRBD2. Germline CDR1 SGHAT, CDR2 FQNNGV. Losses at the gene ends were 1 base for V and 2 bases for J; bases not matched to a gene: 6. This CDR3 has 18 residues. The CDR3 loop is CASSLGLGLAGGQETQYF. DNA of the CDR3: TGTGCCAGCAGCTTAGGATTAGGACTAGCGGGGGGTCAAGAGACCCAGTACTTC.